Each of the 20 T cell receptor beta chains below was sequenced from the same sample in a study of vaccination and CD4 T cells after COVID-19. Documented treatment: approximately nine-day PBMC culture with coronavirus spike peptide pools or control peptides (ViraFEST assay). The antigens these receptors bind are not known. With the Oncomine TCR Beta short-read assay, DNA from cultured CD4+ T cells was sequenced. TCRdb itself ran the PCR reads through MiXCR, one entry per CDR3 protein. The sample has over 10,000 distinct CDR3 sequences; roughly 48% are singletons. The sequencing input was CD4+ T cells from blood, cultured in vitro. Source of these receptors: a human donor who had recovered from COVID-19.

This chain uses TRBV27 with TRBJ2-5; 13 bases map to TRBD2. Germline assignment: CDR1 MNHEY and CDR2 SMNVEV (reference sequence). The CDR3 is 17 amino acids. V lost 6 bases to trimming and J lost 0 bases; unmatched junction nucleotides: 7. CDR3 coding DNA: TGTGCCAGCAGCCCGGGACTAGCGGGATTATACCAAGAGACCCAGTACTTC. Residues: CASSPGLAGLYQETQYF.

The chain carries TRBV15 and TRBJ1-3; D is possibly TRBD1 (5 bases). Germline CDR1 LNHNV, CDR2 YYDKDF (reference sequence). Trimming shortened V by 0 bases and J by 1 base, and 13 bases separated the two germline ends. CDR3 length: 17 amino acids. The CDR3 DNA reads TGTGCCACCAGCAGAGATAACTTTCGGGGGTCTGGAAACACCATATATTTT. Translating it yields CATSRDNFRGSGNTIYF.

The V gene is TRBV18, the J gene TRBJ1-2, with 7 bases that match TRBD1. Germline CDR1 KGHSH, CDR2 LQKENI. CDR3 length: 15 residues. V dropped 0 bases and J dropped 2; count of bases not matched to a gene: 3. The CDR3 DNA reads TGTGCCAGCTCACCACCTCCGGGACAGAACTATGGCTACACCTTC. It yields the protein CASSPPPGQNYGYTF.

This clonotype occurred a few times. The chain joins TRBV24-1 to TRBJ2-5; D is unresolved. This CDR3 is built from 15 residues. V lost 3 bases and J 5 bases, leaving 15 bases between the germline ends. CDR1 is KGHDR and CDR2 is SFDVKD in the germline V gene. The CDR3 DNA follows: TGTGCCACCAGTGATCCGCTAGATTTGGTCGAGACCCAGTACTTC. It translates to CATSDPLDLVETQYF.

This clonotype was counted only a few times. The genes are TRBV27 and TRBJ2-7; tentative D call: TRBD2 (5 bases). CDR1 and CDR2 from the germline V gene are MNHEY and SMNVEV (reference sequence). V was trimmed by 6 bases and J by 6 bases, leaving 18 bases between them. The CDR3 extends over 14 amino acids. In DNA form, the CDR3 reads TGTGCCAGCAGGTATCGAATTAGGGCGGGCGAGCAGTACTTC. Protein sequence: CASRYRIRAGEQYF.

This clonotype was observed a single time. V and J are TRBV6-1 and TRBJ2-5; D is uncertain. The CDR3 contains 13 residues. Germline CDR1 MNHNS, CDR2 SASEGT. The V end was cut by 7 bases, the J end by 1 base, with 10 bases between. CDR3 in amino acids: CASTERFQETQYF. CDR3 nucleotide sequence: TGTGCCAGCACCGAGCGCTTCCAAGAGACCCAGTACTTC.

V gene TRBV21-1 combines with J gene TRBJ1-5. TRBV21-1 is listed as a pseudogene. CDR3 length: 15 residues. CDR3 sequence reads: CASSRRQGPYQPQHF. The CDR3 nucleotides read TGTGCCAGCAGCCGGCGGCAGGGGCCCTATCAGCCCCAGCATTTT.

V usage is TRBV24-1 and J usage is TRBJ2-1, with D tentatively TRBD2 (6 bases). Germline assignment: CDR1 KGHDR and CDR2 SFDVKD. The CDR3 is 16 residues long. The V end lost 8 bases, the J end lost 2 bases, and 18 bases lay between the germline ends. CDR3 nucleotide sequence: TGTGCCACCATGGGCGTCGGGACTCGTGCCTACAATGAGCAGTTCTTC. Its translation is CATMGVGTRAYNEQFF.

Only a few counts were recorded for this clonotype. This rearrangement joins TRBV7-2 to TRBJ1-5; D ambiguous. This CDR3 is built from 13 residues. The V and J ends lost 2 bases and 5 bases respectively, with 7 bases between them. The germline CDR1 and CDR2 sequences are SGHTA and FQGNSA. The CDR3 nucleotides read TGTGCCAGCAGCTTACGTTGGCATCAGCCCCAGCATTTT. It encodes CASSLRWHQPQHF.

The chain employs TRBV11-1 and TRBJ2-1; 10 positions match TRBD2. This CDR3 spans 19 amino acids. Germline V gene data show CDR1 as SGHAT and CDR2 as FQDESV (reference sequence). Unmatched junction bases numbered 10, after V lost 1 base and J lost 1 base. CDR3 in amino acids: CASSLGYSGRARSYNEQFF. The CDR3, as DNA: TGTGCCAGCAGCTTAGGATACAGCGGGAGGGCCCGGTCCTACAATGAGCAGTTCTTC.

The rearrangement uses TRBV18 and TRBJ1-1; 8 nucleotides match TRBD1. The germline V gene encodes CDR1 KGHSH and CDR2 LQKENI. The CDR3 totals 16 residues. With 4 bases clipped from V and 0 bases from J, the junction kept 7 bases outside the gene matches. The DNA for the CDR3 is TGTGCCAGCTCACTCTCGACAGGGGTGATGAACACTGAAGCTTTCTTT. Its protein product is CASSLSTGVMNTEAFF.

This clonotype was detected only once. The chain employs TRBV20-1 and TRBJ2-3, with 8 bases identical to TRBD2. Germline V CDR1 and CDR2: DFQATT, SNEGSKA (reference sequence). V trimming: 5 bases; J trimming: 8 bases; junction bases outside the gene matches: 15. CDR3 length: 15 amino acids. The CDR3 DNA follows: TGCAGTGCTGCCCCATCTGCGGGAGGTACTTCTACGCAGTATTTT. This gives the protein CSAAPSAGGTSTQYF.

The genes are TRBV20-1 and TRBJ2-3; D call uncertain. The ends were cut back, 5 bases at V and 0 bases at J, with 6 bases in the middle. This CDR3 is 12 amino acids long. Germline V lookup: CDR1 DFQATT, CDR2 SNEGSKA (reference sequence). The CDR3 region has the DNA TGCAGTGCTTATACTAGCACAGATACGCAGTATTTT. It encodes CSAYTSTDTQYF.

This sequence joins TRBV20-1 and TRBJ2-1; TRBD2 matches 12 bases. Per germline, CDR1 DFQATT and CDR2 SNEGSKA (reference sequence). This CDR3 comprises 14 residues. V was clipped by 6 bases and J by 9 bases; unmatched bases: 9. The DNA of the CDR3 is TGCAGTGCCTTTGGACTAGCGGGATCATTTGAGCAGTTCTTC. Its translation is CSAFGLAGSFEQFF.

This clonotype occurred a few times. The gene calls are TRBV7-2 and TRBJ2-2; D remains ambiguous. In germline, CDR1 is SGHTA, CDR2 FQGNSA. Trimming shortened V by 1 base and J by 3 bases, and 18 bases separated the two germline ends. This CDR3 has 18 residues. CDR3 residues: CASSLGVSRLGYTGELFF. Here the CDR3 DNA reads TGTGCCAGCAGCTTAGGTGTTTCGCGCTTAGGTTACACCGGGGAGCTGTTTTTT. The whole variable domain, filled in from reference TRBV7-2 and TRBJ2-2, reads GAGVSQSPSNKVTEKGKDVELRCDPISGHTALYWYRQSLGQGLEFLIYFQGNSAPDKSGLPSDRFSAERTGGSVSTLTIQRTQQEDSAVYLCASSLGVSRLGYTGELFFGEGSRLTVL.

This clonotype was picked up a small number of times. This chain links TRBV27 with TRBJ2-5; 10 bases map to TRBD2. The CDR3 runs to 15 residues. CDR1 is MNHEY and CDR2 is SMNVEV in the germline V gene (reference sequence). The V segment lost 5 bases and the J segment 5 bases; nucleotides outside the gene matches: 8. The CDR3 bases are TGTGCCAGCAGTCCATTAGCGGGAGGTGGTGAGACCCAGTACTTC. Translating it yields CASSPLAGGGETQYF.

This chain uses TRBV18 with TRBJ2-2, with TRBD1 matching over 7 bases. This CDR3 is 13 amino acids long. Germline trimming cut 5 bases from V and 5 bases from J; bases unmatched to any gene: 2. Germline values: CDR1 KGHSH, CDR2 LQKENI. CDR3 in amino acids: CASSSGQTGELFF. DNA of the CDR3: TGTGCCAGCTCATCGGGACAGACCGGGGAGCTGTTTTTT.

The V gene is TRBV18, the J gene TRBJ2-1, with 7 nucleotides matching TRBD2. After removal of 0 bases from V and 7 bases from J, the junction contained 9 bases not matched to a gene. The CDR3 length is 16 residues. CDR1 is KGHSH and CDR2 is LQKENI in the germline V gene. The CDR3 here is CASSPPLAGVGNEQFF. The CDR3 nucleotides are TGTGCCAGCTCACCACCGCTCGCGGGAGTTGGAAATGAGCAGTTCTTC.

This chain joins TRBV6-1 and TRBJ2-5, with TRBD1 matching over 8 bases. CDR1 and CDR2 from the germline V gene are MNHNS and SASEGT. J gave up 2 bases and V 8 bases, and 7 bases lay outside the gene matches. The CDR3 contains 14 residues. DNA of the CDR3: TGTGCCAGCCGATATACAGGGGGGCAAGAGACCCAGTACTTC. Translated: CASRYTGGQETQYF.

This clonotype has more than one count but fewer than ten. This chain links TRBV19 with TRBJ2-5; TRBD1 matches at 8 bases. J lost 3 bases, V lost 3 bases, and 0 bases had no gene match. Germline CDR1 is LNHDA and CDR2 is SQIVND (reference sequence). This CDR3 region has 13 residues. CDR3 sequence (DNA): TGTGCCAGTAGTATGGACAGGGAAGAGACCCAGTACTTC. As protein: CASSMDREETQYF.